The rows below give T cell receptor beta chains drawn from one sample of a study of T cells in Graves' hyperthyroidism and ophthalmopathy. Via MiXCR, TCRdb re-called the multiplex PCR reads, giving one row per CDR3 protein. The sample consists of approximately 620,000 distinct CDR3 sequences, about 15% of them appearing once. The material sequenced was blood. The receptors stem from a woman aged 25 to 39 with Graves' hyperthyroidism that later progressed to Graves' ophthalmopathy. Both conserved end residues are part of each CDR3. D genes are given only for firm matches. The size entry is marked missing in some rows and otherwise reads once, few, many or a size class.

V gene	D gene	J gene	clone size	CDR3 protein	CDR3 DNA
TRBV7-8	NA	TRBJ2-3	many	CASSFSRWGDTQYF	TGTGCCAGCAGCTTCTCCCGCTGGGGAGATACGCAGTATTTT
TRBV19	NA	TRBJ2-3	few	CASGWEDTQYF	TGTGCCAGTGGATGGGAAGATACGCAGTATTTT
TRBV30	NA	TRBJ1-1	NA	CAWSDNTEAFF	TGTGCCTGGAGTGATAACACTGAAGCTTTCTTT
TRBV5-8	TRBD2	TRBJ2-3	many	CASSLTSANTDTQYF	TGTGCCAGCAGCTTAACTAGCGCCAACACAGATACGCAGTATTTT
TRBV28	NA	TRBJ1-6	NA	CASSYGRKNNSPLHF	TGTGCCAGCAGTTATGGCAGGAAAAATAATTCACCCCTCCACTTT
TRBV12-5	NA	TRBJ1-1	NA	CASGPSLNTEAFF	TGTGCTAGTGGTCCGAGCCTGAACACTGAAGCTTTCTTT
TRBV12-3/TRBV12-4	NA	TRBJ2-3	many	CASSRESPSTDTQYF	TGTGCCAGCAGTCGGGAGAGTCCTAGCACAGATACGCAGTATTTT
TRBV24-1	NA	TRBJ2-1	many	CATSDINEQFF	TGTGCCACCAGTGACATCAATGAGCAGTTCTTC
TRBV6-2/TRBV6-3	NA	TRBJ1-2	few	CASSGLSGGYTF	TGTGCCAGCAGCGGCTTATCGGGTGGCTACACCTTC
TRBV28	TRBD1	TRBJ2-1	NA	CASKDRGLYNEQFF	TGTGCCAGCAAGGACAGGGGGCTCTACAATGAGCAGTTCTTC
TRBV5-1	NA	TRBJ2-5	few	CASNHETFQETQYF	TGCGCCAGCAACCACGAAACCTTCCAAGAGACCCAGTACTTC
TRBV7-9	TRBD1	TRBJ2-7	NA	CASRRDSTYEQYF	TGTGCCAGCAGGAGGGACAGCACCTACGAGCAGTACTTC
TRBV7-2	NA	TRBJ1-4	many	CASSLTYWGEGEKLFF	TGTGCCAGCAGCTTAACCTACTGGGGGGAAGGAGAAAAACTGTTTTTT
TRBV2	NA	TRBJ1-3	many	CASRTELTGNTIYF	TGTGCCAGCAGAACAGAGCTTACTGGAAACACCATATATTTT
TRBV7-3	NA	TRBJ2-7	few	CASSLKGDSSYEQYF	TGTGCCAGCAGCTTAAAAGGGGACTCCTCCTACGAGCAGTACTTC
TRBV4-2	NA	TRBJ1-1	NA	CASSQGTEWNTEAFF	TGTGCCAGCAGCCAAGGGACGGAGTGGAACACTGAAGCTTTCTTT
TRBV28	TRBD1	TRBJ1-6	many	CASRSGQARSPLHF	TGTGCCAGCAGGTCAGGACAGGCTAGATCACCCCTCCACTTT
TRBV11-3	TRBD1	TRBJ1-6	many	CASSFTGQGGFSPLHF	TGTGCCAGCAGCTTCACGGGACAGGGGGGTTTTTCACCCCTCCACTTT
TRBV30	TRBD1	TRBJ2-7	many	CAWIGTGGIGEQYF	TGTGCCTGGATCGGGACAGGGGGCATCGGCGAGCAGTACTTC
TRBV20-1	TRBD2	TRBJ2-1	many	CSARDAHLLAGDHKTYNEQFF	TGCAGTGCTAGGGACGCTCACTTACTAGCGGGAGACCACAAAACCTACAATGAGCAGTTCTTC
TRBV7-8	TRBD1	TRBJ2-3	many	CASSLVHRGTGFSTDTQYF	TGTGCCAGCAGCTTAGTACATAGGGGGACAGGGTTCAGCACAGATACGCAGTATTTT
TRBV30	NA	TRBJ2-2	many	CAWTVQLANTGELFF	TGTGCCTGGACTGTGCAACTAGCGAACACCGGGGAGCTGTTTTTT
TRBV7-2	NA	TRBJ2-7	many	CASSWDESSYEQYF	TGTGCCAGCAGTTGGGATGAAAGCTCCTACGAGCAGTACTTC
TRBV9	NA	TRBJ1-5	NA	CASGESGGTQPQHF	TGTGCCAGCGGCGAAAGTGGGGGGACCCAGCCCCAGCATTTT
TRBV5-4	NA	TRBJ1-2	many	CASSHGRRIRGYTF	TGTGCCAGCAGTCACGGACGGAGAATAAGAGGCTACACCTTC
TRBV5-4	NA	TRBJ1-1	NA	CASSLGADEGGAFF	TGTGCCAGCAGCTTGGGGGCTGATGAGGGTGGAGCTTTCTTT
TRBV6-1	NA	TRBJ1-1	many	CASSGLGQQDAEAFF	TGTGCCAGCAGTGGGTTAGGCCAGCAAGACGCTGAAGCTTTCTTT
TRBV29-1	NA	TRBJ2-1	few	CSVEKGGQFF	TGCAGCGTTGAAAAGGGAGGGCAGTTCTTC
TRBV6-1	TRBD2	TRBJ2-5	NA	CASKRLAGVGKYF	TGTGCCAGTAAACGGCTAGCGGGAGTGGGAAAGTACTTC
TRBV12-3/TRBV12-4	NA	TRBJ1-1	many	CASSSAIGVNTEAFF	TGTGCCAGCAGTTCCGCGATAGGGGTGAACACTGAAGCTTTCTTT
TRBV7-9	TRBD2	TRBJ2-5	many	CASSVMGLAGEETQYF	TGTGCCAGCAGCGTAATGGGACTAGCGGGAGAAGAGACCCAGTACTTC